The 23 T cell receptor beta chains given below trace back to one sample, sequenced in a study of human T cells and chemical hapten exposure. Time point indicated: patch test 1, 2 weeks after DPC sensitization. Indicated treatment: therapeutic diphenylcyclopropenone sensitization with weekly scalp DPC. TCRdb recomputed calls from the RACE reads with MiXCR, one row per CDR3 protein. The table includes 95,000 to 150,000 distinct CDR3 sequences, around 15% detected once. The sample in question was whole blood, obtained in connection with sensitization to the hapten diphenylcyclopropenone (DPC). These receptors came from a man between 18 and 35 years old with alopecia areata. Some clones in this sample may be carry-over from other donors' samples.

This clonotype was counted a few times. The chain combines TRBV9 with TRBJ2-7, with D perhaps TRBD1 (6 bases). The CDR3 totals 14 residues. V was trimmed by 4 bases and J by 3 bases, leaving 14 bases between them. From germline, CDR1 is SGDLS and CDR2 YYNGEE. CDR3 residues: CASSPRQVNYEQYF. The CDR3 DNA follows: TGTGCCAGCAGCCCGCGACAGGTAAACTACGAGCAGTACTTC.

This clonotype has only a few counts. The CDR3 nucleotides read TGTGCCAGCAGGGAGGGGACAGCGCTTTGGGATGAAAAACTGTTTTTT. Translated, it gives CASREGTALWDEKLFF. The J gene is TRBJ1-4, the V gene TRBV7-2; TRBD1 matches at 7 bases. V was pared by 6 bases and J by 6 bases, with 13 bases of the junction left unmatched. CDR3 length: 16 residues. Germline V gene data show CDR1 as SGHTA and CDR2 as FQGNSA.

The chain joins TRBV20-1 to TRBJ1-2; no clear D gene. V gave up 4 bases and J gave up 8 bases, with 8 bases separating them. The CDR3 runs to 10 residues. Looked up from germline, CDR1 is DFQATT and CDR2 is SNEGSKA (reference sequence). CDR3 sequence reads: CSAIHNGYTF. CDR3 nucleotide sequence: TGCAGTGCTATACATAACGGCTACACCTTC.

The V call is TRBV5-1, the J call TRBJ1-1, with 7 bases fitting TRBD1. With 4 bases clipped from V and 0 bases from J, the junction kept 9 bases outside the gene matches. The length of the CDR3 is 16 residues. The germline V gene encodes CDR1 SGHRS and CDR2 YFSETQ. CDR3 sequence: CASSQGQPLMNTEAFF. In DNA form, the CDR3 reads TGCGCCAGCAGCCAGGGACAGCCTCTTATGAACACTGAAGCTTTCTTT.

This sequence joins TRBV6-1 and TRBJ2-3; 12 nucleotides match TRBD2. CDR3 length equals 16 residues. Germline loops: CDR1 MNHNS, CDR2 SASEGT. J lost 4 bases, V lost 4 bases, and 6 bases had no gene match. The CDR3 bases are TGTGCCAGCAGTGTAACCGGGACTAGCGGGTCAGATACGCAGTATTTT. It encodes CASSVTGTSGSDTQYF.

This chain connects TRBV10-3 to TRBJ2-1; a weak D match, TRBD2 (6 bases). This CDR3 is 13 amino acids long. Trimming stripped 6 bases from V and 4 bases from J, with 10 bases between. Per the germline V gene, CDR1 is ENHRY and CDR2 is SYGVKD. CDR3 DNA sequence: TGTGCCATCAGGGGGGGAAGATACAATGAGCAGTTCTTC. Encoded protein: CAIRGGRYNEQFF.

The genes are TRBV29-1 and TRBJ2-7; 9 bases line up with TRBD1. The germline V gene has CDR1 SQVTM and CDR2 ANQGSEA. This CDR3 has 15 amino acids. Unmatched junction bases numbered 7, after V lost 4 bases and J lost 0 bases. The CDR3 nucleotides are TGCAGCGTTGCCTGGACAGGGGCCTTCTCCTACGAGCAGTACTTC. Its translation is CSVAWTGAFSYEQYF.

This chain joins TRBV28 and TRBJ2-5, with unresolved D. The CDR3 has 13 amino acids. Looked up from germline, CDR1 is MDHEN and CDR2 is SYDVKM. V was pared by 2 bases and J by 5 bases, with 9 bases between. Here the CDR3 reads CASSLGTPETQYF. CDR3 nucleotides: TGTGCCAGCAGTTTAGGCACTCCGGAGACCCAGTACTTC.

The CDR3: CASSSVHEQFF. The CDR3 DNA follows: TGTGCCAGCAGCTCCGTTCATGAGCAGTTCTTC. This chain connects TRBV7-3 to TRBJ2-1; the D is unclear. CDR1 and CDR2 (germline): SGHTA, FQGTGA. V dropped 4 bases and J dropped 8 bases, with 6 bases sitting between them. The CDR3 runs 11 residues.

This clonotype showed up just a few times. The genes are TRBV6-4 and TRBJ2-3, with D possibly TRBD1 on 7 matching bases. The CDR3 extends over 14 amino acids. The germline V and J ends were trimmed by 6 bases and 7 bases, with 17 bases remaining between them. The germline V gene encodes CDR1 MRHNA and CDR2 SNTAGT. In DNA, the CDR3 is TGTGCCAGCAGCCCAGGGGGACTTCTTTATACGCAGTATTTT. The encoded protein is CASSPGGLLYTQYF.

The V gene is TRBV24-1, the J gene TRBJ1-5; D possibly corresponds to TRBD1 (5 bases). The CDR3 length is 15 residues. V lost 5 bases and J 4 bases, leaving 14 bases between the germline ends. Germline V gene data show CDR1 as KGHDR and CDR2 as SFDVKD. CDR3 nucleotide sequence: TGTGCCACCAGTGCGGTCGGGGCGGCAAATCAGCCCCAGCATTTT. It is translated as CATSAVGAANQPQHF.

This clonotype has only a few counts. CDR3 nucleotides: TGTGCCAGCAGTTTAAAGGGGGCCGACTATGGCTACACCTTC. Protein sequence: CASSLKGADYGYTF. The rearrangement links TRBV27 to TRBJ1-2; TRBD1 matches 7 bases. Germline lookup yields CDR1 MNHEY and CDR2 SMNVEV (reference sequence). The CDR3 consists of 14 residues. J gave up 3 bases and V 2 bases, and 3 bases lay outside the gene matches.

The J gene is TRBJ2-2, the V gene TRBV27; a weak D match, TRBD2 (6 bases). V was trimmed by 0 bases and J by 8 bases, leaving 16 bases between them. Germline values: CDR1 MNHEY, CDR2 SMNVEV (reference sequence). The CDR3 is made up of 16 amino acids. CDR3 DNA: TGTGCCAGCAGTTTATCCCCAAGGAGGAGGGCAGGGGAGCTGTTTTTT. This translates into CASSLSPRRRAGELFF.

This clonotype was detected many times. The J gene is TRBJ1-5, the V gene TRBV28, with a possible D match to TRBD1 (6 bases). V lost 7 bases and J lost 7, with 14 bases in between. The CDR3 spans 13 residues. Looked up from germline, CDR1 is MDHEN and CDR2 is SYDVKM. CDR3 sequence: CASTGTLIQPQHF. The CDR3 bases are TGTGCCAGCACCGGGACATTAATCCAGCCCCAGCATTTT.

This rearrangement joins TRBV4-3 to TRBJ1-2; 7 bases are shared with TRBD1. This CDR3 region has 16 residues. From germline, CDR1 is LGHNA and CDR2 YSLEER. Germline trimming cut 0 bases from V and 4 bases from J; bases unmatched to any gene: 8. The DNA for the CDR3 is TGCGCCAGCAGCCAAGACCGACAGGGATTGGTCTATGGCTACACCTTC. Protein: CASSQDRQGLVYGYTF.

The rearrangement joins TRBV7-3 to TRBJ2-1, with D hard to call. V shed 1 base and J shed 6 bases, with 10 bases lying between them. Germline CDR1 and CDR2: SGHTA and FQGTGA. This CDR3 contains 14 residues. The CDR3 sequence is CASSLNGRGNEQFF. The CDR3 bases are TGTGCCAGCAGCTTAAATGGCCGAGGCAATGAGCAGTTCTTC. The whole variable domain, remainder taken from reference TRBV7-3 and TRBJ2-1, is GAGVSQTPSNKVTEKGKYVELRCDPISGHTALYWYRQSLGQGPEFLIYFQGTGAADDSGLPNDRFFAVRPEGSVSTLKIQRTERGDSAVYLCASSLNGRGNEQFFGPGTRLTVL.

This clonotype has just a few counts. V usage is TRBV10-1 and J usage is TRBJ2-2, with D tentatively TRBD2 (6 bases). The germline V and J ends were trimmed by 0 bases and 4 bases, with 15 bases remaining between them. Germline CDR1 reads WNHNN; CDR2 reads SYGVQD (reference sequence). There are 17 residues in the CDR3. CDR3 residues: CASSESLAGIGTGELFF. The CDR3, as DNA: TGCGCCAGCAGTGAGTCCCTCGCGGGGATTGGCACCGGGGAGCTGTTTTTT.

This clonotype was seen a handful of times. The chain links TRBV9 to TRBJ1-1, with TRBD1 identical over 7 bases. The junction had 10 bases not matched to a gene; V was cut back by 4 bases and J by 4 bases. Germline loops: CDR1 SGDLS, CDR2 YYNGEE. This CDR3 has 15 residues. This chain's CDR3 is CASSPMTGPGTEAFF. The CDR3 bases are TGTGCCAGCAGCCCAATGACAGGGCCGGGCACTGAAGCTTTCTTT.

A few counts support this clonotype. The rearrangement joins TRBV18 to TRBJ1-3; no definite D call. Germline lookup yields CDR1 KGHSH and CDR2 LQKENI. The CDR3 totals 17 residues. Trimming left V 2 bases short and J 4 bases short, with 18 bases between. Here the CDR3 DNA reads TGTGCCAGCTCACCAGGGATGTTTTCGACTCGGGGAAACACCATATATTTT. Its protein product is CASSPGMFSTRGNTIYF.

This clonotype came up a few times. V and J are TRBV7-2 and TRBJ1-2; D is perhaps TRBD1 (6 bases). Trimming took 0 bases from V and 7 from J, leaving 9 bases between them. Per germline, CDR1 SGHTA and CDR2 FQGNSA. The CDR3 runs 13 residues. The CDR3 DNA reads TGTGCCAGCAGCTTAGCCGGGGGCCCTGGCTACACCTTC. Amino acids: CASSLAGGPGYTF.

The V gene is TRBV11-3, the J gene TRBJ2-2, with D maybe TRBD1 (8 bases). Trimming took off 5 bases at V and 4 bases at J, with 17 bases between the two ends. The CDR3 totals 16 residues. CDR1 is SGHNT, CDR2 YENEEA, per germline. The CDR3 DNA reads as TGTGCCAGCAGCGCGAGGACAGGGAGGGGCACCGGGGAGCTGTTTTTT. Its translation: CASSARTGRGTGELFF.

The sample holds many counts of this clonotype. V is TRBV29-1 and J is TRBJ1-1; a weak D match, TRBD1 (6 bases). Germline V gives CDR1 SQVTM, CDR2 ANQGSEA. This CDR3 is 13 amino acids long. Trimming took 4 bases from V and 3 from J, leaving 12 bases between them. The CDR3 region has the DNA TGCAGCGTTGTGAGGGGGTTGGACACTGAAGCTTTCTTT. Its translation is CSVVRGLDTEAFF. Supplemented by reference TRBV29-1 and TRBJ1-1, the full variable domain reads SAVISQKPSRDICQRGTSLTIQCQVDSQVTMMFWYRQQPGQSLTLIATANQGSEATYESGFVIDKFPISRPNLTFSTLTVSNMSPEDSSIYLCSVVRGLDTEAFFGQGTRLTVV.

V usage is TRBV11-2 and J usage is TRBJ2-5; tentative D call: TRBD2 (6 bases). Germline V gene data show CDR1 as SGHAT and CDR2 as FQNNGV. V was clipped by 4 bases and J by 4 bases, with 16 bases between them. This CDR3 has 15 amino acids. CDR3 DNA sequence: TGTGCCAGCAGCTCACCGATCGGGCGGGGAGAGACCCAGTACTTC. Amino acid sequence: CASSSPIGRGETQYF.